This paragraph reports one T cell receptor (beta chain). Its matching antigen is unknown. The V gene end was trimmed by 5 bases and the J gene end by 5 bases; junction bases not matched to a gene: 2. In germline, CDR1 is SGHTA, CDR2 FQGTGA. CDR3 length equals 13 residues. The assay was immunoSEQ multiplex PCR, and TCRdb's table has in-frame clones only and misses some. The sample consists of about 50,000 clones, approximately 89% of them appearing once. This record belongs to a study of CD4+ T cells in melanoma. Overall study results and limits: Diverse differentiation states were reported for melanoma neoantigen-specific CD4+ T cells. A reported correlation linked neoantigen-specific CD4+ T cells to CD8+, macrophage and B cell function.

The J gene is TRBJ1-5, the V gene TRBV7-3, with 8 bases that match TRBD1. The TCR sequence derives from a human donor with melanoma. The sequenced sample was peripheral blood. The CDR3 here is CASSADRDQPQHF. The CDR3 region has the DNA TGTGCCAGCAGCGCGGACAGGGATCAGCCCCAGCATTTT.